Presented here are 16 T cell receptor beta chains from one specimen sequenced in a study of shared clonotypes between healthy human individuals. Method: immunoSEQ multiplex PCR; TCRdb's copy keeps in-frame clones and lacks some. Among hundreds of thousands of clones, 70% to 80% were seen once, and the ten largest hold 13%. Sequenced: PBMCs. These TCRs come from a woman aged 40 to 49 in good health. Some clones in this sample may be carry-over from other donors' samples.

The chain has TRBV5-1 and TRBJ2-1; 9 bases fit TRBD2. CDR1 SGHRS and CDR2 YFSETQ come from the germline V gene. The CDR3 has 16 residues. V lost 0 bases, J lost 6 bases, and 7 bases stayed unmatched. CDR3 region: CASSLVGGRAFNEQFF. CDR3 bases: TGCGCCAGCAGCTTGGTCGGCGGGAGGGCCTTCAATGAGCAGTTCTTC.

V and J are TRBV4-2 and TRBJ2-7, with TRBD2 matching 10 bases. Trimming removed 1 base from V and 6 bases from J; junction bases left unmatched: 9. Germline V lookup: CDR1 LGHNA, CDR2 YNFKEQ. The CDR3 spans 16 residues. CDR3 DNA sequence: TGTGCCAGCAGCCAAGGGGGGGGACTAGCGCCCTTCGAGCAGTACTTC. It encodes CASSQGGGLAPFEQYF.

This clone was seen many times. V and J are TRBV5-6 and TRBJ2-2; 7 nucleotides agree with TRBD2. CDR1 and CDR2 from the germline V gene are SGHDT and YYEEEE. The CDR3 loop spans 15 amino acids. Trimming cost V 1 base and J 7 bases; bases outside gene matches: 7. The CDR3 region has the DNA TGTGCCAGCAGCTTGAGTGGGACTAATTACGGGGAGCTGTTTTTT. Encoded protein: CASSLSGTNYGELFF.

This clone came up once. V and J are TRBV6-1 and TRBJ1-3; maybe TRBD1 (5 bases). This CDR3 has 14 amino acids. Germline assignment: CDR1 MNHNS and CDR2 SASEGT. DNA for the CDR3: TGTGCGGGCTCTGTGGGGGACTCTGGAAACACCATATATTTT. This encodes CAGSVGDSGNTIYF.

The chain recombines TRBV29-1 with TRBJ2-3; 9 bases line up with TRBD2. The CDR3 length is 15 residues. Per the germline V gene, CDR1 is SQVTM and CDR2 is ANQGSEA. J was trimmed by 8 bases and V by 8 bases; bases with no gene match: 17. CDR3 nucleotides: TGCAGCTTCAAGGGGTTAGCGGGGGTGCATGCTACGCAGTATTTT. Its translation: CSFKGLAGVHATQYF.

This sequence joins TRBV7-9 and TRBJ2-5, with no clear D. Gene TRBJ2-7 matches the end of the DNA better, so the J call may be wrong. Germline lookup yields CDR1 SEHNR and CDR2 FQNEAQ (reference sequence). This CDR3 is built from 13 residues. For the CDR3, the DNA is TGTGCCAGCAGCACACAAGATTCCACCGAGCAGTACTTC. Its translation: CASSTQDSTEQYF.

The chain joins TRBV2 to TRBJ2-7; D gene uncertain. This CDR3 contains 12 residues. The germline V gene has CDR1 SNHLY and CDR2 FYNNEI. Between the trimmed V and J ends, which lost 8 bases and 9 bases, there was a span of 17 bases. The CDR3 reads CASSISRLGQYF. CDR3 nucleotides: TGTGCCAGCTCCATATCGAGGTTGGGGCAGTACTTC.

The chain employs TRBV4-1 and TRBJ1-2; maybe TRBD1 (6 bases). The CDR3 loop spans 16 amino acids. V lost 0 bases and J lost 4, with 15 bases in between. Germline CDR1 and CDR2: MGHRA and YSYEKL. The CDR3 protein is CASSQDGGGAGYGYTF. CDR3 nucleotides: TGCGCCAGCAGCCAAGATGGGGGGGGCGCGGGCTATGGCTACACCTTC.

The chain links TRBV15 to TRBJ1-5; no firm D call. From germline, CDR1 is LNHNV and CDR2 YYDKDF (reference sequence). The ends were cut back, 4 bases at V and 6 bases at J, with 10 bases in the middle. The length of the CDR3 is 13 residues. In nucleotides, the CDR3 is TGTGCCACCAGCATGACGAGAGGTCAGCCCCAGCATTTT. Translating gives CATSMTRGQPQHF.

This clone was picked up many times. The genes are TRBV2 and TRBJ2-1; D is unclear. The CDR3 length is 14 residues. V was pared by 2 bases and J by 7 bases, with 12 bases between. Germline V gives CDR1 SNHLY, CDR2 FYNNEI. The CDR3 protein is CASSERWEGNEQFF. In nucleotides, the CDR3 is TGTGCCAGCAGTGAAAGGTGGGAAGGGAATGAGCAGTTCTTC. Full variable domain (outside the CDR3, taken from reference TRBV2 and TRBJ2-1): EPEVTQTPSHQVTQMGQEVILRCVPISNHLYFYWYRQILGQKVEFLVSFYNNEISEKSEIFDDQFSVERPDGSNFTLKIRSTKLEDSAMYFCASSERWEGNEQFFGPGTRLTVL.

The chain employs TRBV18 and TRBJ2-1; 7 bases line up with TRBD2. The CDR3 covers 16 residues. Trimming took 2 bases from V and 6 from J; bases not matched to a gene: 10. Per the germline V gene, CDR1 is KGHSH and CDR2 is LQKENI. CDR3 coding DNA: TGTGCCAGCTCACCAGTGGGCGGGAGTATTATCAATGAGCAGTTCTTC. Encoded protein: CASSPVGGSIINEQFF.

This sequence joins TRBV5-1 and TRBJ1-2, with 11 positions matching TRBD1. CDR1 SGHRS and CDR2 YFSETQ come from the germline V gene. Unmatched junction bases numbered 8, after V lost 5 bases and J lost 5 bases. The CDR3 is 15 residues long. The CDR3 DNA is TGCGCCAGCAGACGCGGGACAGGGGGTGGATATGGCTACACCTTC. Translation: CASRRGTGGGYGYTF.

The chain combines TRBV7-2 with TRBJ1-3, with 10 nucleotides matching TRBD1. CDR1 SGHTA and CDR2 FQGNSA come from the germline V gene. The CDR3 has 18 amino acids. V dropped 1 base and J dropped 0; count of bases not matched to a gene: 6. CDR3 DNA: TGTGCCAGCAGCTTAGGCGGGACAGGGGTCCCCTCTGGAAACACCATATATTTT. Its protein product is CASSLGGTGVPSGNTIYF. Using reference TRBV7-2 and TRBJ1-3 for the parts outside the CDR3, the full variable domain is GAGVSQSPSNKVTEKGKDVELRCDPISGHTALYWYRQSLGQGLEFLIYFQGNSAPDKSGLPSDRFSAERTGGSVSTLTIQRTQQEDSAVYLCASSLGGTGVPSGNTIYFGEGSWLTVV.

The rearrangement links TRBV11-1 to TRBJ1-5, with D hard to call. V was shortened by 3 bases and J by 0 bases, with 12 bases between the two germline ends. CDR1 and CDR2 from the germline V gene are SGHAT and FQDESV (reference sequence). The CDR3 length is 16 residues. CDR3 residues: CASSFSRSGSNQPQHF. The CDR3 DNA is TGTGCCAGCAGCTTCTCCCGGAGCGGTAGCAATCAGCCCCAGCATTTT.

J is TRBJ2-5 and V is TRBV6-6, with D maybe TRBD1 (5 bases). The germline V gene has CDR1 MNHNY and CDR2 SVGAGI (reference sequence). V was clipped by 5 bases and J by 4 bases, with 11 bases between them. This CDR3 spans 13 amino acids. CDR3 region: CASSQTRGETQYF. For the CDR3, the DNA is TGTGCCAGCAGTCAAACAAGGGGAGAGACCCAGTACTTC.

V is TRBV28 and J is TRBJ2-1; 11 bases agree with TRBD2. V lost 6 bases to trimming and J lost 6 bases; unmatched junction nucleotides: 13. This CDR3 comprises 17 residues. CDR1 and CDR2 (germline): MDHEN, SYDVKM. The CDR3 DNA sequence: TGTGCCAGCAGCCGGGGACTAGCGGCCCCCCCCGGCAATGAGCAGTTCTTC. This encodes CASSRGLAAPPGNEQFF. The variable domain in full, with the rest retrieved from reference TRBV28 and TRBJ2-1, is DVKVTQSSRYLVKRTGEKVFLECVQDMDHENMFWYRQDPGLGLRLIYFSYDVKMKEKGDIPEGYSVSREKKERFSLILESASTNQTSMYLCASSRGLAAPPGNEQFFGPGTRLTVL.